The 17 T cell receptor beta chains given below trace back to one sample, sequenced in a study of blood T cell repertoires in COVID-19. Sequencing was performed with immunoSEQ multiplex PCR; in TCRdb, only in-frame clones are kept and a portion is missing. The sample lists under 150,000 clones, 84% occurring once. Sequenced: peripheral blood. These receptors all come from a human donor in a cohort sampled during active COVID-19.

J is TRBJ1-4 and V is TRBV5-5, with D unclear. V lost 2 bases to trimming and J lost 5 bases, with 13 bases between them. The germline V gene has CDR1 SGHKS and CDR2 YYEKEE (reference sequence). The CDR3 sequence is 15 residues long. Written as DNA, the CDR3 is TGTGCCAGCAGCTTCGCGGGGAATCAAAATGAAAAACTGTTTTTT. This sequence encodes CASSFAGNQNEKLFF. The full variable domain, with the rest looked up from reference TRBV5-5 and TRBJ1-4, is DAGVTQSPTHLIKTRGQQVTLRCSPISGHKSVSWYQQVLGQGPQFIFQYYEKEERGRGNFPDRFSARQFPNYSSELNVNALLLGDSALYLCASSFAGNQNEKLFFGSGTQLSVL.

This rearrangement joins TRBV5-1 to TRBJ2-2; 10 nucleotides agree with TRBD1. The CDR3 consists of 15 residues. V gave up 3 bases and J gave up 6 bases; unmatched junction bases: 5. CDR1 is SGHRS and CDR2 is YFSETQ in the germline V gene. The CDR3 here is CASSWDRGPAGELFF. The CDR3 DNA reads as TGCGCCAGCAGCTGGGACAGGGGTCCGGCCGGGGAGCTGTTTTTT. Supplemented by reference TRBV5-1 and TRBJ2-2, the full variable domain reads KAGVTQTPRYLIKTRGQQVTLSCSPISGHRSVSWYQQTPGQGLQFLFEYFSETQRNKGNFPGRFSGRQFSNSRSEMNVSTLELGDSALYLCASSWDRGPAGELFFGEGSRLTVL.

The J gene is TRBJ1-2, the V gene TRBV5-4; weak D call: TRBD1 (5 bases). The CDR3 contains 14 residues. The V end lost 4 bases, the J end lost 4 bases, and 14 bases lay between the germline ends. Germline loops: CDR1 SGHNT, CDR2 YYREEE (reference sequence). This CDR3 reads CASSGDVRVYGYTF. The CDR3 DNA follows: TGTGCCAGCAGCGGCGATGTCAGGGTCTATGGCTACACCTTC.

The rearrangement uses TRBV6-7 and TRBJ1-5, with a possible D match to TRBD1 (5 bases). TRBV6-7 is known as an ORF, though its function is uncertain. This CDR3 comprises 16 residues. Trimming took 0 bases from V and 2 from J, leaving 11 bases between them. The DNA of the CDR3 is TGTGCCAGCAGTTACTCTGCGGGGGTGGGCAATCAGCCCCAGCATTTT. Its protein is CASSYSAGVGNQPQHF.

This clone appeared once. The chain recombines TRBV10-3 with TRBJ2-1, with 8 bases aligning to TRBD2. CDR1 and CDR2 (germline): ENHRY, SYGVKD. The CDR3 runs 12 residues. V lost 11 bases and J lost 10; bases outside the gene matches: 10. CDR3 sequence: CASTGGLEEQFF. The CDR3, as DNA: TGTGCCTCAACGGGGGGGCTGGAAGAGCAGTTCTTC.

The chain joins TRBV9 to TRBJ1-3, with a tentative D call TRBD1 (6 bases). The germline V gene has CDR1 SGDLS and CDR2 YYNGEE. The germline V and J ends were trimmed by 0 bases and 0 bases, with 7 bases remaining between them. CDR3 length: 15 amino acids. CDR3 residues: CASSVGDTSGNTIYF. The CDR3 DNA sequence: TGTGCCAGCAGCGTAGGGGACACCTCTGGAAACACCATATATTTT.

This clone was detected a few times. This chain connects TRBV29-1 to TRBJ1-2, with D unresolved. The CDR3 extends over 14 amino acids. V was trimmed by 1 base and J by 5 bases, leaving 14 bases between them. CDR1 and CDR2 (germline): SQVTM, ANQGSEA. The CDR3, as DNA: TGCAGCGTTGAAGGAGAGCGGTCTCTTTATGGCTACACCTTC. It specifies CSVEGERSLYGYTF.

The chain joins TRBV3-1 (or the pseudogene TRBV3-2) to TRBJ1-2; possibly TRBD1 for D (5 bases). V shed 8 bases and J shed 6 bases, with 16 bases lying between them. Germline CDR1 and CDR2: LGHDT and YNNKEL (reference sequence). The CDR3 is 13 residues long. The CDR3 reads CASQYQGGHGYTF. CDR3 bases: TGTGCCAGCCAATACCAGGGTGGCCATGGCTACACCTTC.

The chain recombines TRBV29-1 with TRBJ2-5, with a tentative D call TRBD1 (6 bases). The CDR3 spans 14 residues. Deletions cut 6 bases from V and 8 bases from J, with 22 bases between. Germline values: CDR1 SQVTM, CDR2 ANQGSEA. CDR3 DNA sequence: TGCAGCGTCGAGCGATTCACAGGGCTAAGTACCCAGTACTTC. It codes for CSVERFTGLSTQYF.

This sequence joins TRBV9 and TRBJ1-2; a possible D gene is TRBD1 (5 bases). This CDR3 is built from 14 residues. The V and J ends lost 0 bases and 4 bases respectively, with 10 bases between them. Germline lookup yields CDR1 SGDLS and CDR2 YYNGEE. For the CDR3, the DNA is TGTGCCAGCAGCGTAGAACAGGCGAGCTATGGCTACACCTTC. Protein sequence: CASSVEQASYGYTF.

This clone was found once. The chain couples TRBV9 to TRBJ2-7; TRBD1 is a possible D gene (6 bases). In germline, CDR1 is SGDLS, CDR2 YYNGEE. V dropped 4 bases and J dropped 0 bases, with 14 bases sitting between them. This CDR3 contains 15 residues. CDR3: CASSPHRESSYEQYF. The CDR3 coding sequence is TGTGCCAGCAGCCCGCACAGGGAGAGCTCCTACGAGCAGTACTTC.

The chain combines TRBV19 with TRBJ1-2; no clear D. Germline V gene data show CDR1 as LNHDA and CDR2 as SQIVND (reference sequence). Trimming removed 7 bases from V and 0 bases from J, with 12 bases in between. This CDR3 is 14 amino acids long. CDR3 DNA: TGTGCCAGTACCCGGCAGGTAGCTAACTATGGCTACACCTTC. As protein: CASTRQVANYGYTF.

The CDR3 region has the DNA TGTGCCAGCAGCCAGGCCGGGTCGGCCCAGTACTTC. It translates to CASSQAGSAQYF. The rearrangement joins TRBV3-1 (or the pseudogene TRBV3-2) to TRBJ2-5, with no clear D. Trimming pared 3 bases from V and 9 bases from J, leaving 11 bases between. Germline V gene lookup returns CDR1 LGHDT and CDR2 YNNKEL (reference sequence). The CDR3 is 12 residues long.

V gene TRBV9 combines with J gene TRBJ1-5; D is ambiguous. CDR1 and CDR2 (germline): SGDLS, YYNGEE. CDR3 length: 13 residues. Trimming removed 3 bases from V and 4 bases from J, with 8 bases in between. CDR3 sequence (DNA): TGTGCCAGCAGCGGAGGGCCAAATCAGCCCCAGCATTTT. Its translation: CASSGGPNQPQHF.

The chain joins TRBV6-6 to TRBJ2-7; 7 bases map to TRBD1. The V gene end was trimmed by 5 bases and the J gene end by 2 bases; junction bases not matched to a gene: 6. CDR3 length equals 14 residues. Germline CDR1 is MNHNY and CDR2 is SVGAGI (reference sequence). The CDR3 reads CASSDRDATYEQYF. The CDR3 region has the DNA TGTGCCAGCAGTGACAGGGATGCCACCTACGAGCAGTACTTC.

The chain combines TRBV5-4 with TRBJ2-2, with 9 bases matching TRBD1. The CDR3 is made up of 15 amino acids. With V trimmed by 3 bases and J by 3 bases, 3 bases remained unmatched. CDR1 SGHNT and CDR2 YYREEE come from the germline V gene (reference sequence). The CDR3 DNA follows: TGTGCCAGCAGCTGGGGACAGGGATACACCGGGGAGCTGTTTTTT. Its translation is CASSWGQGYTGELFF.

CDR3 sequence reads: CATSDLRYGNEQFF. The CDR3 DNA sequence: TGTGCCACCAGTGATTTGAGGTACGGGAATGAGCAGTTCTTC. The V gene is TRBV24-1, the J gene TRBJ2-1; D gene uncertain. This CDR3 comprises 14 residues. Per germline, CDR1 KGHDR and CDR2 SFDVKD. Deletions cut 0 bases from V and 7 bases from J, with 9 bases between.